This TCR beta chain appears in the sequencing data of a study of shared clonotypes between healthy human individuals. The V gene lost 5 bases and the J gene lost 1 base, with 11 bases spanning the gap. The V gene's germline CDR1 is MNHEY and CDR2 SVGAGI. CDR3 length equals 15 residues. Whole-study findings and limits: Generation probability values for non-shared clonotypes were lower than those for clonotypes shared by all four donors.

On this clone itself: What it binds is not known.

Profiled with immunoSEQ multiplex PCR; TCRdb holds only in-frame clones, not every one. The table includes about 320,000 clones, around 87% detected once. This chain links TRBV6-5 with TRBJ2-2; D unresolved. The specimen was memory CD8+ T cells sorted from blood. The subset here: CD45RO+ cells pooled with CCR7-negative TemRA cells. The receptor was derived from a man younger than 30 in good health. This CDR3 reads CASSPSMGNTGELFF. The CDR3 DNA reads TGTGCCAGCAGTCCCAGTATGGGGAACACCGGGGAGCTGTTTTTT.